A single TCR beta chain is shown here with its context. The length of the CDR3 is 18 residues. Germline loops: CDR1 MNHEY, CDR2 SMNVEV (reference sequence). The junction had 15 bases not matched to a gene; V was cut back by 4 bases and J by 5 bases. Measured with immunoSEQ multiplex PCR; TCRdb has only the in-frame clones, and not every one. Here the sample spans about 26,000 clones, approximately 82% being singletons. These data belong to a study of blood T cell repertoires in COVID-19. The chain is built from TRBV27 and TRBJ2-2; 8 bases are shared with TRBD2. The clonotype originates from a human donor in a cohort sampled during active COVID-19. Sequenced input: peripheral blood. The CDR3, as DNA: TGTGCCAGCAGTTCCCCTTTAACTGCGGGGGGAAAAACCGGGGAGCTGTTTTTT. Amino acids: CASSSPLTAGGKTGELFF.